This T cell receptor (beta chain) is drawn from a study of control samples from healthy donors and cancer patients. Germline CDR1 reads MNHEY; CDR2 reads SMNVEV (reference sequence). The V gene end was trimmed by 2 bases and the J gene end by 2 bases; junction bases not matched to a gene: 5. The CDR3 runs to 15 residues. This clone was seen a single time. Profiled with immunoSEQ multiplex PCR; TCRdb holds only in-frame clones, not every one. The sample includes under 200,000 clones, 90% to 95% of them seen just once. The specimen sequenced was blood. The sequence derives from a woman aged 25 to 39 in good health. The chain recombines TRBV27 with TRBJ2-5; 7 nucleotides align to TRBD2. The CDR3 sequence is CASSLTVGRQETQYF. CDR3 DNA: TGTGCCAGCAGTTTAACGGTCGGGAGGCAAGAGACCCAGTACTTC.